The 3 T cell receptor beta chains reported below all come from one sample, sequenced in a study of blood T cell repertoires in COVID-19. Produced via immunoSEQ multiplex PCR; TCRdb's table is partial and in-frame only. Among just over 300,000 clones listed, nearly 90% were seen once. The source material was PBMCs or T cells enriched from blood (not recorded which). The source of these receptors is a young woman with acute COVID-19.

The chain uses TRBV5-1 and TRBJ2-2, with 8 bases aligning to TRBD1. The ends lost 7 bases at V and 0 bases at J; junction bases unmatched: 2. Per the germline V gene, CDR1 is SGHRS and CDR2 is YFSETQ. CDR3 size: 14 residues. The DNA of the CDR3 is TGCGCCAGCCACAGGGGGACGAACACCGGGGAGCTGTTTTTT. Its protein is CASHRGTNTGELFF.

CDR3 nucleotides: TGTGCCACCCAGTACCTCATGAACACTGAAGCTTTCTTT. Translating it yields CATQYLMNTEAFF. V is TRBV28 and J is TRBJ1-1; D uncertain. Trimming shortened V by 10 bases and J by 0 bases, and 12 bases separated the two germline ends. The CDR3 covers 13 residues. Germline V lookup: CDR1 MDHEN, CDR2 SYDVKM.

The chain links TRBV7-3 to TRBJ2-1; 14 bases fit TRBD2. Germline V lookup: CDR1 SGHTA, CDR2 FQGTGA. There are 18 residues in the CDR3. The V gene end was trimmed by 0 bases and the J gene end by 8 bases; junction bases not matched to a gene: 9. CDR3 bases: TGTGCCAGCAGCTTAACCGATCTAGGACTAGCGGGAGGTCATGAGCAGTTCTTC. Its protein product is CASSLTDLGLAGGHEQFF.